This TCR beta chain came from a study of CD8 T cells in ankylosing spondylitis. General study points: It appeared that ankylosing spondylitis blood was characterized by a TCR beta motif of fewer than 10 highly homologous variants. Clones linked to the disease showed a CD8+ phenotype. They occurred at relatively low frequencies in peripheral blood.

V was shortened by 0 bases and J by 4 bases, with 14 bases between the two germline ends. Germline values: CDR1 SGDLS, CDR2 YYNGEE. The CDR3 runs to 16 residues. Worth noting for this clonotype: As yet, its antigen is unknown.

TCRdb itself ran the 5' RACE reads through MiXCR, one entry per CDR3 protein. The data show more than 500,000 distinct CDR3 sequences, with about 5.4% seen just once and under 4.5% held by the top ten. Sample: blood, either unsorted or a sorted T cell fraction (not recorded which). V is TRBV9 and J is TRBJ2-1; D might be TRBD2 (5 bases). The TCR was taken from a male donor with ankylosing spondylitis. The CDR3 DNA reads as TGTGCCAGCAGCGTAGGAAATAGCGAGCCTTACAATGAGCAGTTCTTC. Amino acids: CASSVGNSEPYNEQFF.